The clone carrying this TCR beta chain occurred many times. The antigen is undetermined. Trimming removed 7 bases from V and 0 bases from J; junction bases left unmatched: 5. Germline V gene sequence: CDR1 SGHRS, CDR2 YFSETQ. This CDR3 contains 15 residues. This specimen belongs to a study of CD8 T cells in ankylosing spondylitis. Study-level points and caveats: What appeared characteristic of ankylosing spondylitis blood was a TCR beta motif of eight or nine highly homologous variants. Reportedly, matched ankylosing spondylitis synovial fluid was significantly enriched for disease-linked clones.

By quantitative 5'-RACE with molecular barcodes, the TCR beta libraries were made. MiXCR, run by TCRdb on the 5' RACE reads, gives a single entry per CDR3 protein. This sample has 500,000 or so distinct CDR3 sequences, with 5.3% found just once. Sample: blood, either unsorted or a sorted T cell fraction (not recorded which). The receptor comes from a male donor with ankylosing spondylitis. The chain recombines TRBV5-1 with TRBJ2-1; TRBD2 matches 9 bases. This CDR3 is CASGGAGGSYNEQFF. The DNA of the CDR3 is TGCGCCAGCGGCGGAGCGGGGGGCTCCTACAATGAGCAGTTCTTC.